This passage covers 30 T cell receptor beta chains from one sample sequenced in a study of shared T cell receptors in the human thymus. Sequenced by immunoSEQ multiplex PCR; TCRdb stores in-frame clones only, minus some. The table includes some 700,000 clones, over 75% detected once. These same data were also listed under a study on human thymus T cells.

Sample: thymocytes. Receptors originate from a girl under two years old with a congenital heart defect.

The rearrangement joins TRBV7-2 to TRBJ2-5; D is unresolved. Trimming pared 0 bases from V and 1 base from J, leaving 3 bases between. The CDR3 extends over 13 amino acids. Germline CDR1 is SGHTA and CDR2 is FQGNSA. Here the CDR3 DNA reads TGTGCCAGCAGCTTAGCGGCCCAAGAGACCCAGTACTTC. Translated, it gives CASSLAAQETQYF.

This clone was picked up one time. The chain carries TRBV5-6 and TRBJ1-2, with TRBD1 identical over 8 bases. CDR1 and CDR2 from the germline V gene are SGHDT and YYEEEE. J gave up 4 bases and V 1 base, and 9 bases lay outside the gene matches. The CDR3 spans 16 residues. This CDR3 is CASSLQPGGLGYGYTF. For the CDR3, the DNA is TGTGCCAGCAGCTTGCAACCAGGGGGCTTGGGCTATGGCTACACCTTC.

The V call is TRBV28, the J call TRBJ2-2; 10 bases are a match to TRBD1. CDR3 length: 15 amino acids. In germline, CDR1 is MDHEN, CDR2 SYDVKM. The ends lost 4 bases at V and 5 bases at J; junction bases unmatched: 4. This CDR3 is CASSSDRGYTGELFF. The CDR3 bases are TGTGCCAGCAGTTCGGACAGGGGGTATACCGGGGAGCTGTTTTTT.

The chain has TRBV14 and TRBJ2-7; tentatively, D is TRBD1 (6 bases). The V end lost 1 base, the J end lost 2 bases, and 18 bases lay between the germline ends. This CDR3 is built from 17 residues. Germline V gene data show CDR1 as SGHDN and CDR2 as FVKESK. CDR3 DNA sequence: TGTGCCAGCAGCCAAGGACTCCCGGGACAAAGCCCCTACGAGCAGTACTTC. This encodes CASSQGLPGQSPYEQYF. The full variable domain, its missing parts supplied by reference TRBV14 and TRBJ2-7, is EAGVTQFPSHSVIEKGQTVTLRCDPISGHDNLYWYRRVMGKEIKFLLHFVKESKQDESGMPNNRFLAERTGGTYSTLKVQPAELEDSGVYFCASSQGLPGQSPYEQYFGPGTRLTVT.

This clone has just one count. V and J are TRBV15 and TRBJ2-2, with D possibly matching TRBD2 (6 bases). V was trimmed by 5 bases and J by 6 bases, leaving 19 bases between them. Germline values: CDR1 LNHNV, CDR2 YYDKDF (reference sequence). The CDR3 covers 16 residues. The CDR3, as DNA: TGTGCCACCAGCTACCGGGACTCCCTCCGTCCCGGGGAGCTGTTTTTT. It specifies CATSYRDSLRPGELFF. Full variable domain (remainder filled in from reference TRBV15 and TRBJ2-2): DAMVIQNPRYQVTQFGKPVTLSCSQTLNHNVMYWYQQKSSQAPKLLFHYYDKDFNNEADTPDNFQSRRPNTSFCFLDIRSPGLGDTAMYLCATSYRDSLRPGELFFGEGSRLTVL.

The chain couples TRBV11-2 to TRBJ2-7; the match to TRBD2 covers 13 bases. Germline assignment: CDR1 SGHAT and CDR2 FQNNGV. This CDR3 has 16 residues. V was clipped by 5 bases and J by 1 base; unmatched bases: 5. The CDR3 nucleotides read TGTGCCAGCAGCCGCACGGGACTAGCGGGGTCCTACGAGCAGTACTTC. This sequence encodes CASSRTGLAGSYEQYF.

V and J are TRBV5-1 and TRBJ2-1; D call uncertain. This CDR3 comprises 13 residues. Trimming left V 5 bases short and J 9 bases short, with 15 bases between. Looked up from germline, CDR1 is SGHRS and CDR2 is YFSETQ. DNA for the CDR3: TGCGCCAGCAGATCTGGGCTTGTGGGTGAGCAGTTCTTC. It specifies CASRSGLVGEQFF. Based on the CDR3 plus reference TRBV5-1 and TRBJ2-1, the full variable domain is KAGVTQTPRYLIKTRGQQVTLSCSPISGHRSVSWYQQTPGQGLQFLFEYFSETQRNKGNFPGRFSGRQFSNSRSEMNVSTLELGDSALYLCASRSGLVGEQFFGPGTRLTVL.

The rearrangement uses TRBV9 and TRBJ1-1; possibly TRBD1 for D (6 bases). CDR1 is SGDLS and CDR2 is YYNGEE in the germline V gene. The CDR3 has 15 amino acids. With 0 bases removed from V and 7 bases from J, the gap between germline ends came to 16 bases. The CDR3 region is CASSVAGSLGGEAFF. Written as DNA, the CDR3 is TGTGCCAGCAGCGTAGCCGGCAGCTTAGGGGGTGAAGCTTTCTTT.

J is TRBJ2-5 and V is TRBV19; 9 bases are a match to TRBD1. Germline-derived CDR1 and CDR2 are LNHDA and SQIVND (reference sequence). Losses at the gene ends were 5 bases for V and 4 bases for J; bases not matched to a gene: 11. The CDR3 is 16 residues long. The CDR3 DNA reads as TGTGCCAGTAGTGAAAACCTGACAGGGGGAGGAGAGACCCAGTACTTC. Translated: CASSENLTGGGETQYF. Complete variable domain (other parts from reference TRBV19 and TRBJ2-5): DGGITQSPKYLFRKEGQNVTLSCEQNLNHDAMYWYRQDPGQGLRLIYYSQIVNDFQKGDIAEGYSVSREKKESFPLTVTSAQKNPTAFYLCASSENLTGGGETQYFGPGTRLLVL.

The chain combines TRBV15 with TRBJ2-1; 11 bases map to TRBD2. The junction had 6 bases not matched to a gene; V was cut back by 4 bases and J by 7 bases. This CDR3 region has 15 residues. CDR1 and CDR2 (germline): LNHNV, YYDKDF (reference sequence). The CDR3 loop is CATSTRLAGGNEQFF. The CDR3 region has the DNA TGTGCCACCAGCACCCGCCTAGCGGGGGGTAATGAGCAGTTCTTC.

The chain employs TRBV18 and TRBJ2-1; TRBD1 is a possible D gene (6 bases). Looked up from germline, CDR1 is KGHSH and CDR2 is LQKENI. The V end lost 2 bases, the J end lost 0 bases, and 20 bases lay between the germline ends. CDR3 length equals 19 residues. The CDR3 DNA reads as TGTGCCAGCTCACCAGGGCCAAACTCGGGACACATCTCCTACAATGAGCAGTTCTTC. Amino acids: CASSPGPNSGHISYNEQFF.

The J gene is TRBJ2-1, the V gene TRBV28; TRBD2 matches 7 bases. This CDR3 contains 15 residues. J lost 5 bases, V lost 3 bases, and 7 bases had no gene match. Germline-derived CDR1 and CDR2 are MDHEN and SYDVKM. Here the CDR3 reads CASSFLGGGHNEQFF. The DNA for the CDR3 is TGTGCCAGCAGTTTCTTGGGGGGGGGTCACAATGAGCAGTTCTTC.

This rearrangement joins TRBV6-5 to TRBJ1-3; 7 bases line up with TRBD1. Germline CDR1 and CDR2: MNHEY and SVGAGI. The CDR3 sequence is 14 residues long. Trimming removed 5 bases from V and 7 bases from J; junction bases left unmatched: 8. CDR3 bases: TGTGCCAGCAGTGTTCGGGACAGCCGTAACACCATATATTTT. Translation gives CASSVRDSRNTIYF.

This chain connects TRBV9 to TRBJ2-3; a weak D match, TRBD2 (6 bases). Germline values: CDR1 SGDLS, CDR2 YYNGEE. The CDR3 consists of 16 residues. V lost 1 base and J 2 bases, leaving 14 bases between the germline ends. The CDR3: CASSVPGGVFTDTQYF. CDR3 DNA: TGTGCCAGCAGCGTACCCGGCGGGGTGTTCACAGATACGCAGTATTTT. Full variable domain (outside the CDR3, taken from reference TRBV9 and TRBJ2-3): DSGVTQTPKHLITATGQRVTLRCSPRSGDLSVYWYQQSLDQGLQFLIQYYNGEERAKGNILERFSAQQFPDLHSELNLSSLELGDSALYFCASSVPGGVFTDTQYFGPGTRLTVL.

The chain joins TRBV27 to TRBJ1-5; no definite D call. CDR1 and CDR2 from the germline V gene are MNHEY and SMNVEV (reference sequence). CDR3 length: 14 amino acids. Trimming shortened V by 7 bases and J by 0 bases, and 10 bases separated the two germline ends. The CDR3 reads CASNPTVSNQPQHF. The CDR3 DNA is TGTGCCAGCAACCCCACAGTTAGCAATCAGCCCCAGCATTTT.

The gene calls are TRBV5-7 and TRBJ1-1, with a possible D match to TRBD1 (6 bases). TRBV5-7 is marked as an open reading frame, function uncertain. The length of the CDR3 is 18 residues. With 1 base removed from V and 1 base from J, the gap between germline ends came to 20 bases. The CDR3 DNA sequence: TGTGCCAGCAGCTTGAACCCGGGACAAGAGTTGGGGAACACTGAAGCTTTCTTT. Amino acids: CASSLNPGQELGNTEAFF.

V usage is TRBV4-2 and J usage is TRBJ2-2, with D unresolved. The V end lost 4 bases, the J end lost 2 bases, and 14 bases lay between the germline ends. The CDR3 has 16 amino acids. Germline V lookup: CDR1 LGHNA, CDR2 YNFKEQ. In DNA form, the CDR3 reads TGTGCCAGCAGCCGTGAAACCGGTGTTAACACCGGGGAGCTGTTTTTT. Translation gives CASSRETGVNTGELFF.

The chain joins TRBV14 to TRBJ1-3; tentatively, D is TRBD1 (6 bases). Germline V CDR1 and CDR2: SGHDN, FVKESK. V was trimmed by 5 bases and J by 4 bases, leaving 12 bases between them. This CDR3 has 14 residues. CDR3 sequence (DNA): TGTGCCAGCAGCTTCAGGGGATCAGGAAACACCATATATTTT. This encodes CASSFRGSGNTIYF.

The chain joins TRBV7-2 to TRBJ1-2; the match to TRBD1 covers 8 bases. J gave up 4 bases and V 5 bases, and 15 bases lay outside the gene matches. The CDR3 totals 17 residues. Germline assignment: CDR1 SGHTA and CDR2 FQGNSA. The CDR3 DNA reads as TGTGCCAGCAGCGAGAGGGACAGGCGGGTAGGGCTCTATGGCTACACCTTC. Translation gives CASSERDRRVGLYGYTF.

In regard to this clone: Other DNA sequences from this sample encode an identical CDR3 as well. As DNA, the CDR3 is TGTGCCAGCAGCGACAGAAGCTATGGCTACACCTTC. As protein: CASSDRSYGYTF. V gene TRBV6-5 combines with J gene TRBJ1-2; maybe TRBD1 (5 bases). The CDR3 covers 12 residues. Germline CDR1 reads MNHEY; CDR2 reads SVGAGI. With 6 bases removed from V and 4 bases from J, the gap between germline ends came to 9 bases.

The chain carries TRBV7-6 and TRBJ2-7; 7 bases agree with TRBD1. The germline V gene encodes CDR1 SGHVS and CDR2 FNYEAQ. The CDR3 sequence is 20 residues long. The junction had 21 bases not matched to a gene; V was cut back by 4 bases and J by 0 bases. As DNA, the CDR3 is TGTGCCAGCAGCTCATCACCGACAGGGAAAGTTGCCTTGAGCTCCTACGAGCAGTACTTC. This translates into CASSSSPTGKVALSSYEQYF.

The chain has TRBV29-1 and TRBJ2-1; 7 bases match TRBD1. The CDR3 extends over 13 amino acids. Germline CDR1 SQVTM, CDR2 ANQGSEA. V lost 6 bases to trimming and J lost 6 bases; unmatched junction nucleotides: 8. CDR3 loop: CSVDRDSGNEQFF. CDR3 nucleotides: TGCAGCGTCGACCGGGACAGCGGCAATGAGCAGTTCTTC.

The chain combines TRBV6-1 with TRBJ1-1; tentative D call: TRBD1 (6 bases). The V and J ends lost 5 bases and 0 bases respectively, with 13 bases between them. CDR1 and CDR2 from the germline V gene are MNHNS and SASEGT. The CDR3 is 15 residues long. The CDR3 coding sequence is TGTGCCAGCAGTACAATTACAGGGATGAACACTGAAGCTTTCTTT. As protein: CASSTITGMNTEAFF.

The chain links TRBV18 to TRBJ2-7; weak D call: TRBD1 (6 bases). The germline V gene has CDR1 KGHSH and CDR2 LQKENI. The CDR3 is made up of 14 amino acids. V shed 2 bases and J shed 7 bases, with 15 bases lying between them. The CDR3 DNA follows: TGTGCCAGCTCACCAGGGACACCGTCTTGGGAGCAGTACTTC. Its protein product is CASSPGTPSWEQYF.

This chain joins TRBV28 and TRBJ1-5, with TRBD1 identical over 8 bases. This CDR3 spans 16 amino acids. The germline CDR1 and CDR2 sequences are MDHEN and SYDVKM. V trimming: 2 bases; J trimming: 5 bases; junction bases outside the gene matches: 8. The CDR3, as DNA: TGTGCCAGCAGTTTACAGGGGGCCGTGGATGATCAGCCCCAGCATTTT. As protein: CASSLQGAVDDQPQHF.

This rearrangement joins TRBV27 to TRBJ1-1; D is uncertain. The CDR3 totals 13 residues. Germline lookup yields CDR1 MNHEY and CDR2 SMNVEV (reference sequence). Trimming took off 2 bases at V and 4 bases at J, with 8 bases between the two ends. The DNA for the CDR3 is TGTGCCAGCAGTTTAACGGGGTCCACTGAAGCTTTCTTT. Amino acids: CASSLTGSTEAFF.

The J gene is TRBJ1-4, the V gene TRBV5-1, with D tentatively TRBD1 (6 bases). The CDR3 consists of 15 residues. V was pared by 1 base and J by 7 bases, with 14 bases between. CDR1 and CDR2 from the germline V gene are SGHRS and YFSETQ. The CDR3 region is CASSLSGTRGEKLFF. CDR3 nucleotide sequence: TGCGCCAGCAGCTTGAGCGGGACAAGGGGTGAAAAACTGTTTTTT.

CDR3 coding DNA: TGTGCCAGCAGCCCCCACCTAGCGGGGTATATTTACAATGAGCAGTTCTTC. Its protein is CASSPHLAGYIYNEQFF. The rearrangement links TRBV12-1 to TRBJ2-1; the table's TRBD2 call for D was not verified on the DNA. TRBV12-1 is recorded as a pseudogene. This CDR3 spans 17 amino acids.

V and J are TRBV7-6 and TRBJ2-7, with D uncertain. Germline CDR1 SGHVS, CDR2 FNYEAQ. This CDR3 region has 16 residues. The V end lost 4 bases, the J end lost 4 bases, and 20 bases lay between the germline ends. The CDR3 DNA is TGTGCCAGCAGCTCCGAGCCCCGACACCGAACTTACGAGCAGTACTTC. It codes for CASSSEPRHRTYEQYF.

This clone was counted between two and nine times. This CDR3 reads CASSQDRSYGYTF. The DNA of the CDR3 is TGCGCCAGCAGCCAAGACCGGTCTTATGGCTACACCTTC. The chain has TRBV4-3 and TRBJ1-2, with D uncertain. This CDR3 contains 13 residues. V was trimmed by 0 bases and J by 5 bases, leaving 7 bases between them. Looked up from germline, CDR1 is LGHNA and CDR2 is YSLEER.